This TCR beta chain was captured in a study of T cells in localized non-small cell lung cancer. Produced via immunoSEQ multiplex PCR; TCRdb's table is partial and in-frame only. The data hold around 130,000 clones, with 70% to 90% observed a single time. The germline CDR1 and CDR2 sequences are LNHDA and SQIVND (reference sequence). The CDR3 has 15 amino acids. V lost 4 bases and J lost 0, with 11 bases in between. V gene TRBV19 combines with J gene TRBJ2-3, with D perhaps matching TRBD2 (5 bases). This receptor was taken from a female donor over 55 with stage I lung adenocarcinoma. This specimen consisted of peripheral blood, obtained before any cancer treatment. The CDR3 DNA reads TGTGCCAGTAGTACTGACGGCGGGAGCACAGATACGCAGTATTTT. This encodes CASSTDGGSTDTQYF. Looking up the rest from reference TRBV19 and TRBJ2-3 gives the full variable domain: DGGITQSPKYLFRKEGQNVTLSCEQNLNHDAMYWYRQDPGQGLRLIYYSQIVNDFQKGDIAEGYSVSREKKESFPLTVTSAQKNPTAFYLCASSTDGGSTDTQYFGPGTRLTVL.